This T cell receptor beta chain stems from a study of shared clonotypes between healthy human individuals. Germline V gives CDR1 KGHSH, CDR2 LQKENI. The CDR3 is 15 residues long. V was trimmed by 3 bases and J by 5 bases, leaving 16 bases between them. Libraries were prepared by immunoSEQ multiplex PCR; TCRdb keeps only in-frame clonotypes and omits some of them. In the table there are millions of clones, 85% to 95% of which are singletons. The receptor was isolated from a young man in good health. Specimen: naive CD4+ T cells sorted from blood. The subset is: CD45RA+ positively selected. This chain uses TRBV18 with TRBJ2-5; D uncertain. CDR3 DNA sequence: TGTGCCAGCTCACCCACAGCCAATTGGCGTGAGACCCAGTACTTC. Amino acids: CASSPTANWRETQYF.